The 11 T cell receptor beta chains below were found in one sample sequenced in a study of cytomegalovirus exposure and HLA in healthy donors. The PCR ran on 60 Vbeta and 13 Jbeta primers. Sequencing was performed with immunoSEQ multiplex PCR; in TCRdb, only in-frame clones are kept and a portion is missing. The data contain some 80,000 clones, roughly 80% of them singletons. The sequencing sample was made of PBMCs. Receptors were obtained from a man aged 50 to 59 in good health and CMV-seronegative.

This clone came up a few times. The rearrangement uses TRBV5-6 and TRBJ1-6; TRBD1 matches at 9 bases. There are 15 residues in the CDR3. The ends lost 4 bases at V and 10 bases at J; junction bases unmatched: 9. CDR1 is SGHDT, CDR2 YYEEEE, per germline. CDR3 sequence: CASSIRDRVFSPLHF. The CDR3 DNA reads TGTGCCAGCAGCATCCGGGACAGGGTTTTCTCACCCCTCCACTTT.

The V and J genes are TRBV6-4 and TRBJ1-1; D is unclear. This CDR3 spans 14 amino acids. Trimming shortened V by 6 bases and J by 7 bases, and 18 bases separated the two germline ends. From germline, CDR1 is MRHNA and CDR2 SNTAGT. This chain's CDR3 is CASSPRISRGEAFF. The CDR3 DNA reads TGTGCCAGCAGCCCAAGGATCTCCCGGGGTGAAGCTTTCTTT.

The chain is built from TRBV6-1 and TRBJ2-5; 8 bases match TRBD2. J was trimmed by 5 bases and V by 3 bases; bases with no gene match: 5. Germline CDR1 and CDR2: MNHNS and SASEGT. The CDR3 has 14 residues. DNA for the CDR3: TGTGCCAGCAGTGAGCGGGGGGTCCGGGAGACCCAGTACTTC. It codes for CASSERGVRETQYF.

A few counts support this clone. This chain connects TRBV5-4 to TRBJ2-2, with D unresolved. Trimming shortened V by 2 bases and J by 2 bases, and 7 bases separated the two germline ends. Germline loops: CDR1 SGHNT, CDR2 YYREEE (reference sequence). The CDR3 is 14 amino acids. The CDR3 DNA is TGTGCCAGCAGCTTAAACAGAAACACCGGGGAGCTGTTTTTT. It specifies CASSLNRNTGELFF.

To note about this clone: Mismatch with germline at one junction end may stem from a read error. The chain carries TRBV7-9 and TRBJ2-3; D unclear. The CDR3 contains 11 residues. The germline CDR1 and CDR2 sequences are SEHNR and FQNEAQ (reference sequence). DNA for the CDR3: TGTTCCAGCAGTCAGACAGATACGCAGTATTTT. Its translation is CSSSQTDTQYF.

J is TRBJ1-2 and V is TRBV5-5; TRBD1 aligns across 8 bases. The V segment lost 3 bases and the J segment 4 bases; nucleotides outside the gene matches: 8. CDR3 size: 15 residues. CDR1 is SGHKS and CDR2 is YYEKEE in the germline V gene (reference sequence). The chain's CDR3 is CASSSSGQGFYGYTF. CDR3 DNA sequence: TGTGCCAGCAGCTCCAGCGGACAGGGTTTCTATGGCTACACCTTC.

V and J are TRBV5-1 and TRBJ2-7; the D gene is possibly TRBD2 (7 bases). Trimming shortened V by 4 bases and J by 5 bases, and 25 bases separated the two germline ends. Germline V gives CDR1 SGHRS, CDR2 YFSETQ. This CDR3 is built from 17 residues. CDR3 residues: CASSPQWLGGGRNEQYF. The DNA for the CDR3 is TGCGCCAGCAGCCCCCAATGGTTGGGGGGGGGCCGGAACGAGCAGTACTTC.

The chain is built from TRBV12-5 and TRBJ2-2, with 14 bases fitting TRBD2. Germline V CDR1 and CDR2: LGHNT, FRNRAP. The CDR3 totals 16 residues. V shed 6 bases and J 7 bases; nucleotides not matched to a gene: 7. CDR3 nucleotides: TGTGCTAGTGGCCCCGGGACTAGCGGGGGCTTCGGGGAGCTGTTTTTT. This codes for CASGPGTSGGFGELFF.

CDR3 sequence (DNA): TGTGCCAGCAGCTTCGACAGGGGCTCTGGAAACACCATATATTTT. Protein: CASSFDRGSGNTIYF. V and J are TRBV5-4 and TRBJ1-3, with TRBD1 matching 8 bases. V was clipped by 2 bases and J by 0 bases; unmatched bases: 1. CDR1 is SGHNT and CDR2 is YYREEE in the germline V gene (reference sequence). The CDR3 consists of 15 residues. Filled out from reference TRBV5-4 and TRBJ1-3, the complete variable domain reads ETGVTQSPTHLIKTRGQQVTLRCSSQSGHNTVSWYQQALGQGPQFIFQYYREEENGRGNFPPRFSGLQFPNYSSELNVNALELDDSALYLCASSFDRGSGNTIYFGEGSWLTVV.

The V gene is TRBV5-6, the J gene TRBJ2-3, with D maybe TRBD2 (6 bases). CDR1 and CDR2 (germline): SGHDT, YYEEEE. Trimming took off 1 base at V and 5 bases at J, with 11 bases between the two ends. The CDR3 has 14 amino acids. CDR3 coding DNA: TGTGCCAGCAGCTTGCATATGGGGGGAGATACGCAGTATTTT. Its translation: CASSLHMGGDTQYF.

This clone showed up just a few times. The chain employs TRBV5-1 and TRBJ1-4, with 7 bases that match TRBD1. Trimming cost V 4 bases and J 7 bases; bases outside gene matches: 13. This CDR3 is built from 16 residues. Germline values: CDR1 SGHRS, CDR2 YFSETQ. CDR3 amino acids: CASSPGREGAREKLFF. CDR3 coding DNA: TGCGCCAGCAGCCCGGGCCGAGAGGGGGCGCGTGAAAAACTGTTTTTT.